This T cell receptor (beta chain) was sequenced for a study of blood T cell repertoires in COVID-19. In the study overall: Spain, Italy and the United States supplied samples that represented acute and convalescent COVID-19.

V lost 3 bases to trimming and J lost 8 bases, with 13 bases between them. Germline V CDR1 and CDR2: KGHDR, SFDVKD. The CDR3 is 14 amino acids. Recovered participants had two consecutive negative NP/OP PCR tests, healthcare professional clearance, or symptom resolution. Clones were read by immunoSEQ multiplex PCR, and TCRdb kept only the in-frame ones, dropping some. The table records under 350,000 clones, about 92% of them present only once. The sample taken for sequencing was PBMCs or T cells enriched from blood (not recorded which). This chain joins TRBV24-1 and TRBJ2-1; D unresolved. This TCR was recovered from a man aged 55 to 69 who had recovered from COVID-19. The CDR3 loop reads CATSDSPRVYEQFF. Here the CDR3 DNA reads TGTGCCACCAGTGATAGCCCTAGAGTCTATGAGCAGTTCTTC.